Listed here are 32 T cell receptor beta chains from one sample, sequenced in a study of T-cell reconstitution after alpha-beta-depleted transplantation in children listed by TCRdb under 2016. Per the publication, the treatment or condition label means: allogeneic hematopoietic cell transplantation with graft depleted of TCRalphabeta T cells and CD19 B cells. Libraries were made using PCR. The sample was run on an Illumina HiSeq 2500. TCR libraries were prepared with molecular barcoding, using unique molecular identifiers to normalize TCRbeta repertoire quantification. TCRdb itself trimmed the public reads at Q25 with fastp, ran MiXCR and retained productive beta chains. One record per CDR3 amino acid sequence lists the most common genes and DNA. The sample table contains over 100,000 distinct CDR3 sequences; only one count was recorded for 10% of them. The ten top clones hold under 40% of the sample.

The sample consisted of PBMCs, taken before TCRalphabeta/CD19-depleted stem cell transplant. The receptor set was obtained from a boy aged 2 to 10 with acute lymphoblastic leukemia, due to receive a stem cell transplant.

This chain uses TRBV2 with TRBJ2-7, with D maybe TRBD1 (5 bases). Germline assignment: CDR1 SNHLY and CDR2 FYNNEI. Trimming shortened V by 0 bases and J by 7 bases, and 13 bases separated the two germline ends. This CDR3 comprises 14 residues. CDR3 sequence reads: CASSEASRQGEQYF. CDR3 nucleotide sequence: TGTGCCAGCAGTGAAGCGAGCCGGCAGGGTGAGCAGTACTTC. Looking up the rest from reference TRBV2 and TRBJ2-7 gives the full variable domain: EPEVTQTPSHQVTQMGQEVILRCVPISNHLYFYWYRQILGQKVEFLVSFYNNEISEKSEIFDDQFSVERPDGSNFTLKIRSTKLEDSAMYFCASSEASRQGEQYFGPGTRLTVT.

This clonotype occurred many times. The chain carries TRBV20-1 and TRBJ2-3; D unclear. Germline V lookup: CDR1 DFQATT, CDR2 SNEGSKA (reference sequence). There are 14 residues in the CDR3. Trimming pared 2 bases from V and 0 bases from J, leaving 9 bases between. CDR3 protein: CSARRTSSTDTQYF. As DNA, the CDR3 is TGCAGTGCTAGACGAACTTCTAGCACAGATACGCAGTATTTT.

The V call is TRBV3-1, the J call TRBJ2-6; no definite D call. Deletions cut 1 base from V and 3 bases from J, with 1 base between. CDR1 is LGHDT and CDR2 is YNNKEL in the germline V gene (reference sequence). This CDR3 comprises 13 residues. This CDR3 reads CASSQGGANVLTF. CDR3 sequence (DNA): TGTGCCAGCAGCCAAGGTGGGGCCAACGTCCTGACTTTC.

This clonotype was seen a few times. V and J are TRBV7-8 and TRBJ2-2, with 11 bases identical to TRBD2. The CDR3 spans 14 residues. V lost 5 bases and J lost 7; bases outside the gene matches: 3. CDR1 and CDR2 (germline): SGHVS, FQNEAQ. CDR3 residues: CASSISGRDGELFF. CDR3 nucleotide sequence: TGTGCCAGCAGCATTAGCGGGAGGGACGGGGAGCTGTTTTTT.

J is TRBJ1-2 and V is TRBV5-4; 10 nucleotides match TRBD1. Germline loops: CDR1 SGHNT, CDR2 YYREEE (reference sequence). The CDR3 has 16 amino acids. The J segment lost 4 bases and the V segment lost 4 bases, leaving 10 bases of the junction unmatched. CDR3 residues: CASSDPTGGTVYGYTF. The CDR3 DNA reads as TGTGCCAGCAGCGACCCGACAGGGGGCACGGTCTATGGCTACACCTTC. The variable domain in full, with the rest retrieved from reference TRBV5-4 and TRBJ1-2, is ETGVTQSPTHLIKTRGQQVTLRCSSQSGHNTVSWYQQALGQGPQFIFQYYREEENGRGNFPPRFSGLQFPNYSSELNVNALELDDSALYLCASSDPTGGTVYGYTFGSGTRLTVV.

This clonotype was counted many times. V usage is TRBV10-2 and J usage is TRBJ2-6; D call uncertain. V lost 3 bases and J lost 0, with 6 bases in between. The CDR3 consists of 15 residues. Germline assignment: CDR1 WSHSY and CDR2 SAAADI. The DNA for the CDR3 is TGCGCCAGCAGTGATACTCCCTCTGGGGCCAACGTCCTGACTTTC. Protein product: CASSDTPSGANVLTF.

The rearrangement uses TRBV11-2 and TRBJ2-1, with D possibly matching TRBD2 (6 bases). Deletions cut 3 bases from V and 9 bases from J, with 24 bases between. The CDR3 extends over 17 amino acids. CDR1 SGHAT and CDR2 FQNNGV come from the germline V gene. The CDR3: CASSLLSGAGSMIEQFF. In DNA form, the CDR3 reads TGTGCCAGCAGCTTGTTATCTGGAGCCGGGAGCATGATTGAGCAGTTCTTC.

This clonotype has more than one count but fewer than ten. The genes are TRBV7-6 and TRBJ1-4; D remains ambiguous. The germline V gene encodes CDR1 SGHVS and CDR2 FNYEAQ. Trimming stripped 1 base from V and 8 bases from J, with 8 bases between. The CDR3 contains 13 residues. CDR3 amino acids: CASSLGAWEKLFF. DNA of the CDR3: TGTGCCAGCAGCTTAGGGGCATGGGAAAAACTGTTTTTT.

This chain connects TRBV20-1 to TRBJ2-2; D unclear. Germline V gene lookup returns CDR1 DFQATT and CDR2 SNEGSKA (reference sequence). This CDR3 is 14 amino acids long. V was clipped by 4 bases and J by 3 bases, with 12 bases between them. CDR3 in amino acids: CSAKIGSYTGELFF. CDR3 in DNA: TGCAGTGCTAAGATCGGGTCCTACACCGGGGAGCTGTTTTTT.

This clonotype was observed many times. The chain couples TRBV5-1 to TRBJ2-7, with a weak D call TRBD1 (5 bases). This CDR3 is built from 14 residues. From germline, CDR1 is SGHRS and CDR2 YFSETQ. With 4 bases removed from V and 4 bases from J, the gap between germline ends came to 15 bases. The CDR3 reads CASSRTDSMYEQYF. Written as DNA, the CDR3 is TGCGCCAGCAGCCGTACCGACAGTATGTACGAGCAGTACTTC.

CDR3 loop: CASSLTSANGREQYF. The CDR3 coding sequence is TGTGCCAGCAGCTTAACTAGCGCGAACGGGCGCGAGCAGTACTTC. The gene calls are TRBV11-1 and TRBJ2-7; 7 positions agree with TRBD2. V gave up 2 bases and J gave up 6 bases; unmatched junction bases: 10. CDR1 SGHAT and CDR2 FQDESV come from the germline V gene (reference sequence). There are 15 residues in the CDR3. Looking up the rest from reference TRBV11-1 and TRBJ2-7 gives the full variable domain: EAEVAQSPRYKITEKSQAVAFWCDPISGHATLYWYRQILGQGPELLVQFQDESVVDDSQLPKDRFSAERLKGVDSTLKIQPAELGDSAMYLCASSLTSANGREQYFGPGTRLTVT.

This chain connects TRBV28 to TRBJ2-4, with 10 bases matching TRBD2. The germline CDR1 and CDR2 sequences are MDHEN and SYDVKM. The CDR3 extends over 18 amino acids. Unmatched junction bases numbered 8, after V lost 2 bases and J lost 1 base. CDR3 in DNA: TGTGCCAGCAGTTTAGGGCTAGCGGGAGTCTGGGCCAAAAACATTCAGTACTTC. Translating gives CASSLGLAGVWAKNIQYF.

This clonotype has ten or more counts. CDR3 sequence: CAISPTSVGDTQYF. CDR3 in DNA: TGTGCCATCAGCCCGACTAGCGTGGGAGATACGCAGTATTTT. This sequence joins TRBV10-3 and TRBJ2-3; TRBD2 aligns across 8 bases. This CDR3 comprises 14 residues. CDR1 is ENHRY and CDR2 is SYGVKD in the germline V gene. V lost 6 bases to trimming and J lost 5 bases; unmatched junction nucleotides: 7.

The chain uses TRBV18 and TRBJ2-1; D is possibly TRBD1 (6 bases). CDR3 length: 11 amino acids. Germline values: CDR1 KGHSH, CDR2 LQKENI. Between the trimmed V and J ends, which lost 4 bases and 14 bases, there was a span of 12 bases. CDR3 sequence reads: CASSLQGGEFF. The CDR3 nucleotides read TGTGCCAGCTCACTACAGGGTGGTGAGTTCTTC.

On this clonotype itself: At one of its ends the junction is not consistent with the germline gene, which may arise from a read error. The CDR3 spells CSASVGPAYYKQYF. CDR3 nucleotides: TGCAGTGCTTCGGTGGGTCCAGCTTACTACAAGCAGTACTTC. This chain uses TRBV20-1 with TRBJ2-7; D not resolved. The CDR3 sequence is 14 residues long. Germline V gene lookup returns CDR1 DFQATT and CDR2 SNEGSKA (reference sequence).

This clonotype has a handful of counts. V is TRBV6-1 and J is TRBJ2-2, with TRBD2 as a possible D gene (5 bases). The CDR3 contains 18 residues. Germline CDR1 and CDR2: MNHNS and SASEGT. The V end was cut by 3 bases, the J end by 7 bases, with 24 bases between. In DNA, the CDR3 is TGTGCCAGCAGTGAGTTAAGCGGCGGAGGCAAGTTTGTCGGGGAGCTGTTTTTT. It codes for CASSELSGGGKFVGELFF.

Many counts were recorded for this clonotype. This chain connects TRBV6-5 to TRBJ2-6; D uncertain. The CDR3 length is 16 residues. The V end lost 0 bases, the J end lost 0 bases, and 6 bases lay between the germline ends. Germline CDR1 MNHEY, CDR2 SVGAGI. CDR3 loop: CASSYSPVSGANVLTF. CDR3 coding DNA: TGTGCCAGCAGTTACTCGCCCGTCTCTGGGGCCAACGTCCTGACTTTC.

The CDR3 coding sequence is TGCAGCGTTGGGGGCTTGCTGGGAGAGACCCAGTACTTC. Translating it yields CSVGGLLGETQYF. The chain recombines TRBV29-1 with TRBJ2-5, with D possibly being TRBD1 (5 bases). This CDR3 region has 13 residues. Germline V gene sequence: CDR1 SQVTM, CDR2 ANQGSEA. V lost 4 bases, J lost 4 bases, and 13 bases lay in between.

This clonotype was found many times. The chain employs TRBV5-1 and TRBJ2-5, with D perhaps TRBD2 (5 bases). With 4 bases removed from V and 5 bases from J, the gap between germline ends came to 18 bases. CDR1 SGHRS and CDR2 YFSETQ come from the germline V gene. The CDR3 loop spans 15 amino acids. CDR3 region: CASSQAGGLLETQYF. The CDR3 DNA is TGCGCCAGCAGCCAGGCGGGTGGCCTTTTGGAGACCCAGTACTTC.

This clonotype occurred a few times. This rearrangement joins TRBV20-1 to TRBJ2-5, with D uncertain. Trimming removed 3 bases from V and 1 base from J, with 18 bases in between. Germline V lookup: CDR1 DFQATT, CDR2 SNEGSKA (reference sequence). This CDR3 is built from 16 residues. The CDR3 region has the DNA TGCAGTGCTAGTTTCGGGCCGGTTTGGGTCCAAGAGACCCAGTACTTC. It translates to CSASFGPVWVQETQYF.

This clonotype came up a few times. V is TRBV6-1 and J is TRBJ2-3; D possibly corresponds to TRBD2 (6 bases). Looked up from germline, CDR1 is MNHNS and CDR2 is SASEGT. Trimming removed 7 bases from V and 0 bases from J, with 14 bases in between. The CDR3 is 15 amino acids. CDR3 in amino acids: CASTGGRPSTDTQYF. The CDR3 nucleotides read TGTGCCAGCACCGGGGGTCGGCCTAGCACAGATACGCAGTATTTT.

This clonotype was observed a handful of times. V and J are TRBV20-1 and TRBJ1-2; D perhaps matches TRBD1 (5 bases). CDR1 and CDR2 (germline): DFQATT, SNEGSKA (reference sequence). This CDR3 has 15 amino acids. V was trimmed by 6 bases and J by 2 bases, leaving 19 bases between them. This chain's CDR3 is CSATSGQAMNYGYTF. CDR3 sequence (DNA): TGCAGTGCGACCTCCGGACAAGCAATGAACTATGGCTACACCTTC.

This rearrangement joins TRBV7-9 to TRBJ2-5; 12 bases align to TRBD2. The trim removed 4 bases at V and 4 bases at J, leaving 7 bases unmatched. In germline, CDR1 is SEHNR, CDR2 FQNEAQ (reference sequence). The CDR3 extends over 16 amino acids. The CDR3 nucleotides are TGTGCCAGCAGCTCCTCTAGCGGGAGGGCGCGAGAGACCCAGTACTTC. Its translation is CASSSSSGRARETQYF.

This chain connects TRBV5-1 to TRBJ2-1, with D possibly matching TRBD2 (6 bases). CDR3 length: 12 amino acids. V dropped 0 bases and J dropped 10 bases, with 8 bases sitting between them. Germline V gene lookup returns CDR1 SGHRS and CDR2 YFSETQ. In DNA form, the CDR3 reads TGCGCCAGCAGCTTGGTCGGACTAGAGCAGTTCTTC. This translates into CASSLVGLEQFF.

This sequence joins TRBV20-1 and TRBJ2-7; TRBD2 is a possible D gene (5 bases). The CDR3 consists of 14 residues. Germline CDR1 reads DFQATT; CDR2 reads SNEGSKA (reference sequence). V was cut by 3 bases and J by 2 bases, with 14 bases left in between. The CDR3 region has the DNA TGCAGTGCTAGCAGAACAACTAGTCCCTACGAGCAGTACTTC. Translation gives CSASRTTSPYEQYF.

This clonotype showed up many times. This chain connects TRBV5-1 to TRBJ2-7; TRBD1 agrees at 7 bases. This CDR3 has 15 residues. Germline values: CDR1 SGHRS, CDR2 YFSETQ. The J segment lost 2 bases and the V segment lost 4 bases, leaving 9 bases of the junction unmatched. The chain's CDR3 is CASSTSPGQPYEQYF. The CDR3 region has the DNA TGCGCCAGCAGCACCTCGCCGGGACAGCCCTACGAGCAGTACTTC.

V and J are TRBV7-9 and TRBJ2-1; no firm D call. V lost 5 bases and J 5 bases, leaving 19 bases between the germline ends. CDR1 is SEHNR, CDR2 FQNEAQ, per germline (reference sequence). This CDR3 region has 16 residues. The CDR3 DNA follows: TGTGCCAGCAGCCCCCCCGATGGTCCGTGGGACAATGAGCAGTTCTTC. Its translation: CASSPPDGPWDNEQFF.

The sample holds a few counts of this clonotype. The rearrangement uses TRBV3-1 and TRBJ2-3; 9 bases map to TRBD2. After removal of 0 bases from V and 2 bases from J, the junction contained 6 bases not matched to a gene. This CDR3 contains 17 residues. CDR1 and CDR2 (germline): LGHDT, YNNKEL (reference sequence). CDR3 sequence: CASSQDPAGGITDTQYF. The CDR3 DNA sequence: TGTGCCAGCAGCCAAGACCCAGCGGGAGGTATCACAGATACGCAGTATTTT.

The CDR3 DNA reads as TGTGCCTGGTCCAGGGGGGGGAGCTCCTACGAGCAGTACTTC. Translated: CAWSRGGSSYEQYF. The genes are TRBV30 and TRBJ2-7; either TRBD1 or TRBD2 may fit D (7 bases each). CDR3 length equals 14 residues. The germline V gene encodes CDR1 GTSNPN and CDR2 SVGIG (reference sequence). V shed 5 bases and J shed 0 bases, with 14 bases lying between them.

This clonotype was seen more than once but under ten times. This chain joins TRBV5-1 and TRBJ1-4; D is ambiguous. Germline V gene sequence: CDR1 SGHRS, CDR2 YFSETQ. V was shortened by 4 bases and J by 5 bases, with 15 bases between the two germline ends. CDR3 size: 15 residues. The CDR3 loop is CASSATGAGNEKLFF. The CDR3 nucleotides are TGCGCCAGCAGCGCTACGGGCGCCGGAAATGAAAAACTGTTTTTT.

This clonotype was counted only a few times. The chain uses TRBV10-3 and TRBJ2-3; D may match TRBD1 or TRBD2 (5 bases each). V lost 10 bases and J 3 bases, leaving 14 bases between the germline ends. CDR1 and CDR2 from the germline V gene are ENHRY and SYGVKD. The CDR3 is made up of 13 amino acids. The CDR3 bases are TGTGCCACCGCGTTGGGACCAACAGATACGCAGTATTTT. Residues: CATALGPTDTQYF.

On this clonotype: A junction end diverges from the germline sequence, so it may reflect a read error. The chain combines TRBV7-7 with TRBJ1-4, with 7 positions matching TRBD1. Germline values: CDR1 SSHAT, CDR2 FNYEAQ (reference sequence). This CDR3 is built from 14 residues. Here the CDR3 DNA reads TGTGCTAGCAGCCGGGACAGCTTGAGTGAAAAACTGTTTTTT. It translates to CASSRDSLSEKLFF.